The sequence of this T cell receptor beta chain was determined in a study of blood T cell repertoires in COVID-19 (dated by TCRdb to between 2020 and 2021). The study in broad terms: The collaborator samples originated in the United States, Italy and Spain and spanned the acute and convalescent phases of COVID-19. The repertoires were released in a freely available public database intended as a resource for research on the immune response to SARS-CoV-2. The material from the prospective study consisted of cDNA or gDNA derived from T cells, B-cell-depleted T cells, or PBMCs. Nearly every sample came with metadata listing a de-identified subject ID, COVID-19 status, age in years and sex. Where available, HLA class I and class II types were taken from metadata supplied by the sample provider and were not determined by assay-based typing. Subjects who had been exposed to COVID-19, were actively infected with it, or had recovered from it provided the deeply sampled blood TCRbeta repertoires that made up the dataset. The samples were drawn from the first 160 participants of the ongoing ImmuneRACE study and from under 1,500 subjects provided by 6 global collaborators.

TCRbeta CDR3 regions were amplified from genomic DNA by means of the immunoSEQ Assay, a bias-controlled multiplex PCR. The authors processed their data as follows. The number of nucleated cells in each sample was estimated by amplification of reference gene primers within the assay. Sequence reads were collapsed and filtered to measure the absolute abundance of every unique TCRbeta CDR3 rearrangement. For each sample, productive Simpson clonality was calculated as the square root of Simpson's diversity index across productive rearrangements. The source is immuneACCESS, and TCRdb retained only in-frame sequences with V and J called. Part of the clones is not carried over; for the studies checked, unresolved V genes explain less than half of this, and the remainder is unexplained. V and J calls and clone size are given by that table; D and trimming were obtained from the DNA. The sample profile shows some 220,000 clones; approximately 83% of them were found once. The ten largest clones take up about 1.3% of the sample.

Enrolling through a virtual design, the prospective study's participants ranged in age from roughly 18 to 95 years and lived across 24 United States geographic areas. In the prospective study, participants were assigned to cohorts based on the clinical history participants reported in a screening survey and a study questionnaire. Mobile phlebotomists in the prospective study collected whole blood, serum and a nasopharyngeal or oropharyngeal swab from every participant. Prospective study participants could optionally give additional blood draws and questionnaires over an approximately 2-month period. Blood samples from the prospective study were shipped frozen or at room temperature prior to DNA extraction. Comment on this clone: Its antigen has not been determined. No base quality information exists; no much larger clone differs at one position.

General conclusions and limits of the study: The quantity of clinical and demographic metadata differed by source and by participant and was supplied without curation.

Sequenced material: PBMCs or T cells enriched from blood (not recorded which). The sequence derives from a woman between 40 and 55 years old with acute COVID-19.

The CDR3 amino acid sequence is: CASSRDRAPETQYF. At the DNA level, the sequence is TGTGCCAGCAGCCGCGACAGGGCGCCAGAGACCCAGTACTTC. The V gene is TRBV7-8 and the J gene is TRBJ2-5; 7 bases in the junction line up with TRBD1. CDR1 and CDR2, per the germline V gene, are SGHVS and FQNEAQ. The CDR3 runs 14 residues from the cysteine to the phenylalanine. The entry retains the CDR3 DNA only, 42 bases that are in frame from base 1. Trimming accounts for 5 bases at V and 4 bases at J, while the number of junction bases matched to no gene is 7.